This T cell receptor beta chain appears in the sequencing data of a study of human T cells and chemical hapten exposure. Findings and caveats of the study: Among TCRs, those above 1 in 1000 frequency were unaffected by DPC sensitization. Among expanded TCRs, significantly more large CDR3 similarity clusters formed than among controls.

Time point in this sample: patch test 1, 2 weeks after DPC sensitization. Treatment: therapeutic diphenylcyclopropenone sensitization with weekly scalp DPC. This clonotype was recorded only once. Its antigen is unknown. Individual cDNA molecules in this library carried unique molecular identifiers. TCRdb analysed the RACE reads with MiXCR anew, one entry per CDR3 protein. This sample has fewer than 500,000 distinct CDR3 sequences, with 4% to 5.5% found just once. The CDR3 is 16 residues long. The germline V gene encodes CDR1 SGHNT and CDR2 YYREEE (reference sequence). V dropped 4 bases and J dropped 7; count of bases not matched to a gene: 11.

This sequence joins TRBV5-4 and TRBJ2-1; 10 bases map to TRBD1. Material: whole blood, obtained in connection with sensitization to the hapten diphenylcyclopropenone (DPC). The TCR was taken from a woman aged 50 to 60 with alopecia areata. Some clones in this sample may be carry-over from other donors' samples. CDR3 amino acids: CASSRAGDRGANEQFF. The CDR3 DNA follows: TGTGCCAGCAGCCGGGCGGGGGACAGGGGCGCAAATGAGCAGTTCTTC.